This T cell receptor (beta chain) was sequenced for a study of cytomegalovirus exposure and HLA in healthy donors. The PCR contained 60 Vbeta and 13 Jbeta primers. Some clones are missing from TCRdb's copy, which holds only in-frame ones; the method was immunoSEQ multiplex PCR. Among around 150,000 clones listed, approximately 74% were seen once. The CDR3 consists of 17 residues. In germline, CDR1 is MGHRA, CDR2 YSYEKL. Trimming took off 0 bases at V and 2 bases at J, with 16 bases between the two ends. In its sample, this clone was seen a few times. The origin of this receptor is a woman aged 25 to 39 in good health and CMV-seronegative. Material: PBMCs. This chain connects TRBV4-1 to TRBJ1-1, with D perhaps matching TRBD1 (5 bases). The chain's CDR3 is CASSQDRWGGRNTEAFF. CDR3 sequence (DNA): TGCGCCAGCAGCCAAGATAGGTGGGGGGGACGAAACACTGAAGCTTTCTTT.